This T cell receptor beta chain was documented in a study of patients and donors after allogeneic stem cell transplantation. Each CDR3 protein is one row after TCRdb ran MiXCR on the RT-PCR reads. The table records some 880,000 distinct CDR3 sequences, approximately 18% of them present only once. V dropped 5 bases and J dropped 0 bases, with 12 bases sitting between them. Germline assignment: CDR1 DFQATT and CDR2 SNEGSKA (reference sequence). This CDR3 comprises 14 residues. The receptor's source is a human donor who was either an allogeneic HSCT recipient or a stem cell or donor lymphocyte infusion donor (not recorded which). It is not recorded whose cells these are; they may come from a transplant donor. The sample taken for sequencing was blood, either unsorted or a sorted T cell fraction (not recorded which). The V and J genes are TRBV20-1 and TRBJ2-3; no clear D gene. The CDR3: CSARLATSTDTQYF. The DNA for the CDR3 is TGCAGTGCTCGACTGGCCACTAGCACAGATACGCAGTATTTT.